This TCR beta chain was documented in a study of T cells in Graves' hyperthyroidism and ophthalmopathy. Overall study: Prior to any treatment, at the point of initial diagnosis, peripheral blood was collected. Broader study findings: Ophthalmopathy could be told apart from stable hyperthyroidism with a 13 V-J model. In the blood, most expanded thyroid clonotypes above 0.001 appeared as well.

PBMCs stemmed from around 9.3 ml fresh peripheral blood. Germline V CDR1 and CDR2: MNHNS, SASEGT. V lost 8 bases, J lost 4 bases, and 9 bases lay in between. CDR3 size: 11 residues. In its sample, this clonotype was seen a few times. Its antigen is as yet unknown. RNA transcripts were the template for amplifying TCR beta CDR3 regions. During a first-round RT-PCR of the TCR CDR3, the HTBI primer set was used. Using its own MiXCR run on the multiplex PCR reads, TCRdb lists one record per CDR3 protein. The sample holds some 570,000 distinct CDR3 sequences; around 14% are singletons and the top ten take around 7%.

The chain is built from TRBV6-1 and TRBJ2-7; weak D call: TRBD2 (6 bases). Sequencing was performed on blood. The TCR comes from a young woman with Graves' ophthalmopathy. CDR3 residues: CASWRGYEQYF. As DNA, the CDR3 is TGTGCCAGCTGGCGGGGTTACGAGCAGTACTTC.